What follows describes a single TCR beta chain. The data were obtained in a study of T cell changes during pregnancy in multiple sclerosis. The CDR3 extends over 13 amino acids. CDR1 SGHTA and CDR2 FQGNSA come from the germline V gene. V lost 1 base and J lost 5, with 8 bases in between. TCRdb's table, derived via immunoSEQ multiplex PCR, lists solely in-frame clones and lacks some. The repertoire holds over 70,000 clones, 85% to 95% seen once, with around 4.1% in the top ten. This sample comprised peripheral blood, obtained in the first trimester of pregnancy. This TCR was sampled from a female donor with multiple sclerosis, enrolled in a pregnancy study. The chain joins TRBV7-2 to TRBJ1-1; D gene ambiguous. As DNA, the CDR3 is TGTGCCAGCAGCTTAGGTGGCAGAACTGAAGCTTTCTTT. This codes for CASSLGGRTEAFF. Full variable domain (remainder filled in from reference TRBV7-2 and TRBJ1-1): GAGVSQSPSNKVTEKGKDVELRCDPISGHTALYWYRQSLGQGLEFLIYFQGNSAPDKSGLPSDRFSAERTGGSVSTLTIQRTQQEDSAVYLCASSLGGRTEAFFGQGTRLTVV.